The sequence of this T cell receptor (beta chain) was determined in a study of beta chain features in type 1 diabetes. Whole-study findings and limits: Sequencing used cDNA, and cells with high TCR expression could therefore be over-represented. Patients' naive, central memory and regulatory TCRB repertoires appeared more alike than those of healthy donors. TCRB CDR3s were moderately but significantly shorter in Type 1 diabetes patients in all four CD4+ subsets.

Researchers reported sorting CD4+ naive, central memory, regulatory and stem cell-like memory cells via CD45RO/CCR7/CD25/CD127/CD95/CD27. This clone came up a few times. Antigen specificity is unknown. Reverse transcription of all isolated RNA meant that expressed TCRB transcripts were sequenced. The assay was immunoSEQ multiplex PCR, and TCRdb's table has in-frame clones only and misses some. Of under 300,000 clones in the sample, around 21% were seen once. The sequence was obtained from a woman between 35 and 50 years old with type 1 diabetes. Sequenced material: naive CD4+ T cells from blood.

This CDR3 is CASGGLAGYPDTQYF. The CDR3, as DNA: TGCGCCAGCGGCGGGCTAGCGGGGTACCCAGATACGCAGTATTTT. The rearrangement uses TRBV4-3 and TRBJ2-3; 9 bases match TRBD2. Per germline, CDR1 LGHNA and CDR2 YSLEER. J was trimmed by 4 bases and V by 8 bases; bases with no gene match: 10. The CDR3 has 15 residues.